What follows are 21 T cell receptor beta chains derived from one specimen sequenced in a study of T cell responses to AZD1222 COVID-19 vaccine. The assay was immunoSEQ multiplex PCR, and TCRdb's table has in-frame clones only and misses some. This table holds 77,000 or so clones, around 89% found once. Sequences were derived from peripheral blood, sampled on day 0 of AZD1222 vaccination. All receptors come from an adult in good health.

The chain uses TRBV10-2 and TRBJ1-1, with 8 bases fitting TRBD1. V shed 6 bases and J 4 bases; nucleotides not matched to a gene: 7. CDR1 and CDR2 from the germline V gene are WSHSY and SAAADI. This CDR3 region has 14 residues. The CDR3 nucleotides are TGCGCCAGCAGGGCAGGGGGCTCGCTCACTGAAGCTTTCTTT. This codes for CASRAGGSLTEAFF.

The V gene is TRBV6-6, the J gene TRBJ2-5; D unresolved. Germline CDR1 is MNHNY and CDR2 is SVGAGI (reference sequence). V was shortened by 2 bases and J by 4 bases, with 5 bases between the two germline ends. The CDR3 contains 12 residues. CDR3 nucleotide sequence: TGTGCCAGCAGTTACGGGCGAGAGACCCAGTACTTC. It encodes CASSYGRETQYF.

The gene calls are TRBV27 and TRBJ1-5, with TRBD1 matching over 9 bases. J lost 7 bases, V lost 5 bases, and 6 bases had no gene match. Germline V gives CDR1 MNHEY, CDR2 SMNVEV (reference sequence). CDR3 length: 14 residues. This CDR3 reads CASSKQGARQPQHF. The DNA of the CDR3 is TGTGCCAGCAGTAAACAGGGGGCCAGGCAGCCCCAGCATTTT.

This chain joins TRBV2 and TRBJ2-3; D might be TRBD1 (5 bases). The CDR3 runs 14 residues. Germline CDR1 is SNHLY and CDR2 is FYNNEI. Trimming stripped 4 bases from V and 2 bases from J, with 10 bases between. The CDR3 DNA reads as TGTGCCAGCAGTGCTGTCAGGGCCACAGATACGCAGTATTTT. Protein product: CASSAVRATDTQYF.

The CDR3 DNA reads TGTGCCACCAGAAGACAGGGTTTGATGTTGGGAAAACTGTTTTTT. It codes for CATRRQGLMLGKLFF. This chain links TRBV24-1 with TRBJ1-4, with 7 positions matching TRBD1. The CDR3 is made up of 15 amino acids. The V and J ends lost 7 bases and 10 bases, in that order; junction bases with no gene match: 14. From germline, CDR1 is KGHDR and CDR2 SFDVKD.

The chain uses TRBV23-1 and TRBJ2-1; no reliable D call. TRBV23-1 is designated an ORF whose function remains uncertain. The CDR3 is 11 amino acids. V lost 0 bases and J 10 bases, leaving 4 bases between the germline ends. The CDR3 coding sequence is TGCGCCAGCAGTCAATCGGGAGAGCAGTTCTTC. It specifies CASSQSGEQFF.

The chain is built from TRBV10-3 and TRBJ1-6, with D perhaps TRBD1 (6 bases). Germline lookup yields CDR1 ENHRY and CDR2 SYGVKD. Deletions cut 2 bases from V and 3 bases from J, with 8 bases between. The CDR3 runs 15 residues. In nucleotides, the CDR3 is TGTGCCATCAGTGAGGTACAGGGCTATAATTCACCCCTCCACTTT. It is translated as CAISEVQGYNSPLHF.

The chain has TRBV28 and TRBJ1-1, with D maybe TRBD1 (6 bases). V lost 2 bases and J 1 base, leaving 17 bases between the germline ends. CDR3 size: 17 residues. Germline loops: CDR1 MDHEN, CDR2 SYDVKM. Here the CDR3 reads CASSLRSGVYPNTEAFF. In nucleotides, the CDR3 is TGTGCCAGCAGTTTACGTTCAGGGGTTTATCCGAACACTGAAGCTTTCTTT.

The CDR3 protein is CASSPTRGEQFF. In nucleotides, the CDR3 is TGTGCCAGCAGCCCGACTCGCGGTGAGCAGTTCTTC. The chain couples TRBV9 to TRBJ2-1; D is ambiguous. This CDR3 contains 12 residues. V dropped 4 bases and J dropped 9 bases, with 11 bases sitting between them. Germline CDR1 is SGDLS and CDR2 is YYNGEE.

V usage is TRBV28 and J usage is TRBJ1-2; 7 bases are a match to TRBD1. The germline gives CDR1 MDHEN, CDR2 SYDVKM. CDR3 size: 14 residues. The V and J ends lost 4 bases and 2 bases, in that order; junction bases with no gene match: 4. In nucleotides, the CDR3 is TGTGCCAGCAGTTCAACAGGGGAGAACTATGGCTACACCTTC. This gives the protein CASSSTGENYGYTF.

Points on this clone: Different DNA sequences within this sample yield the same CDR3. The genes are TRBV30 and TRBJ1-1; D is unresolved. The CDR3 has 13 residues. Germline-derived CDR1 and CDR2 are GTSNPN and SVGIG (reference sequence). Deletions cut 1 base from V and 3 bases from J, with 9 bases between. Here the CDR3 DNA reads TGTGCCTGGAGTGGTGGGCGCGACACTGAAGCTTTCTTT. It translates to CAWSGGRDTEAFF.

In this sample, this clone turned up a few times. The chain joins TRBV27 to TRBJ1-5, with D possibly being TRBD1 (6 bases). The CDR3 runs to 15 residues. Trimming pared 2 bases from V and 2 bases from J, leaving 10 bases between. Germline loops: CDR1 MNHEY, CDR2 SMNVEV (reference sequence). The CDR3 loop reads CASSLVGTRNQPQHF. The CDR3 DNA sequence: TGTGCCAGCAGTTTAGTGGGGACACGCAATCAGCCCCAGCATTTT.

The CDR3 DNA reads as TGTGCCAGCAGTTTGGCGGGGGCCGGGTACGAGCAGTACTTC. Translated: CASSLAGAGYEQYF. The genes are TRBV28 and TRBJ2-7; perhaps TRBD2 as D (7 bases). V dropped 3 bases and J dropped 4 bases, with 13 bases sitting between them. CDR1 is MDHEN and CDR2 is SYDVKM in the germline V gene. This CDR3 has 14 residues.

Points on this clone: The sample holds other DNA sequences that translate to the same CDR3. CDR3 amino acids: CASSVGYNEQFF. Here the CDR3 DNA reads TGTGCCAGCAGCGTAGGCTACAATGAGCAGTTCTTC. The chain joins TRBV9 to TRBJ2-1; D not certain. The CDR3 is 12 residues long. V was clipped by 0 bases and J by 3 bases, with 1 base between them. CDR1 and CDR2 (germline): SGDLS, YYNGEE.

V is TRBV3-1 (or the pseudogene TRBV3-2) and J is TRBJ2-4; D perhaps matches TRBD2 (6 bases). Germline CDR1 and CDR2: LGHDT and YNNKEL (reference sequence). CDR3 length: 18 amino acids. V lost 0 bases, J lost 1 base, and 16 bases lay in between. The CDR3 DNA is TGTGCCAGCAGCCAAGACACCCCGTGGGGGGTTGCCAAAAACATTCAGTACTTC. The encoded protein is CASSQDTPWGVAKNIQYF.

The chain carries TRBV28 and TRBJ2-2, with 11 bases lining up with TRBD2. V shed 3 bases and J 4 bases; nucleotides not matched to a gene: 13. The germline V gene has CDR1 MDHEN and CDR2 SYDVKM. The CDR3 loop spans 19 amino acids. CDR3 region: CASSFGHSGRAGITGELFF. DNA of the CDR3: TGTGCCAGCAGTTTTGGTCATAGCGGGAGGGCCGGAATCACCGGGGAGCTGTTTTTT.

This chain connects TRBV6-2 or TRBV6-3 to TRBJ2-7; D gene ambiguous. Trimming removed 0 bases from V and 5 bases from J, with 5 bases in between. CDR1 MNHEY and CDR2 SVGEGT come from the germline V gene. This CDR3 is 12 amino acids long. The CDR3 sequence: CASSYSLNEQYF. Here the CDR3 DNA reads TGTGCCAGCAGTTACTCTTTGAACGAGCAGTACTTC.

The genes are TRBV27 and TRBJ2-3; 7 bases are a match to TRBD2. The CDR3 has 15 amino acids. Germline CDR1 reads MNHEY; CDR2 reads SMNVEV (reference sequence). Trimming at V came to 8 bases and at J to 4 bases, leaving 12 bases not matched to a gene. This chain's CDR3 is CASQISGHGADTQYF. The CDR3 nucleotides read TGTGCCAGCCAAATTAGCGGGCACGGCGCAGATACGCAGTATTTT.

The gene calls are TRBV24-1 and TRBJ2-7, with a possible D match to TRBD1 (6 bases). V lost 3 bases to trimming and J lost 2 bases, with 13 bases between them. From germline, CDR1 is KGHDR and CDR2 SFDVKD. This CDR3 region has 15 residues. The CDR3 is CATSDPGTNAYEQYF. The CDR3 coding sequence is TGTGCCACCAGTGATCCCGGGACAAATGCCTACGAGCAGTACTTC.

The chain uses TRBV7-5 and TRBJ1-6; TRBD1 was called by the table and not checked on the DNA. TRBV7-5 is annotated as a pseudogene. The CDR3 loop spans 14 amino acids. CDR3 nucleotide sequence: TGTGCCAGAAGCTGCAGACACCCGAATTCACCCCTCCACTTT. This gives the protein CARSCRHPNSPLHF.

As DNA, the CDR3 is TGTGCCAGCAGCTTAGCGCCGGGGGGCGATACGCAGTATTTT. It translates to CASSLAPGGDTQYF. This chain connects TRBV7-7 to TRBJ2-3, with a possible D match to TRBD2 (7 bases). CDR1 and CDR2 from the germline V gene are SSHAT and FNYEAQ (reference sequence). The ends were cut back, 0 bases at V and 6 bases at J, with 10 bases in the middle. The CDR3 is 14 residues long.